Sequencing of this TCR beta chain was carried out in a study of CD8+CD57+ T cells in acquired aplastic anemia. Whole-study context: Quantities of DNA derived from sorted CD4+ and CD8+ cells averaged roughly 3.4 ug. Findings and caveats of the study: Significant differences in CD8+ Simpson's diversity were not observed between patients and controls. About 30 CD8+ CDR3 sequences occurred in both the patients and the controls.

The V gene's germline CDR1 is LNHNV and CDR2 YYDKDF (reference sequence). There are 12 residues in the CDR3. Deletions cut 3 bases from V and 6 bases from J, with 6 bases between. As to this clonotype: No antigen is known for it.

According to the study, genomic DNA was the template for TCR beta VDJ and CDR3 profiling. TCRdb re-called the reads through MiXCR, storing one row per CDR3 protein. The sample carries about 180,000 distinct CDR3 sequences, around half recorded once. The origin of this receptor is a human donor in good health. Source material: sorted CD4+, CD8+, or CD8+CD57+ T cells (not recorded which) from PBMCs. This rearrangement joins TRBV15 to TRBJ2-1, with D uncertain. The CDR3 bases are TGTGCCACCAGCAGGGCCCCCAATGAGCAGTTCTTC. Translation: CATSRAPNEQFF.